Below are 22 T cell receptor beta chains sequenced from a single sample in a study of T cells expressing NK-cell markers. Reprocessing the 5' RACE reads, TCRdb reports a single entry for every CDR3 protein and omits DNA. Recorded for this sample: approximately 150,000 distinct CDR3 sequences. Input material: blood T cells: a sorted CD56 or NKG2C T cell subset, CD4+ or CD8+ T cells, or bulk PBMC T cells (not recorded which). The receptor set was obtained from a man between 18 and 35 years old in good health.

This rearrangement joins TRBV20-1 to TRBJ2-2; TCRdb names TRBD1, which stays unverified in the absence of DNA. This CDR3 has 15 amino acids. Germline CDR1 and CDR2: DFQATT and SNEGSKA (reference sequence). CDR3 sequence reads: CSAEGGAGSAGELFF.

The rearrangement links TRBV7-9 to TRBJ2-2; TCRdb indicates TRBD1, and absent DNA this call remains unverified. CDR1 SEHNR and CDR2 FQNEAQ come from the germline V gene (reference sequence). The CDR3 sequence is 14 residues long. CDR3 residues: CASRGSPNTGELFF.

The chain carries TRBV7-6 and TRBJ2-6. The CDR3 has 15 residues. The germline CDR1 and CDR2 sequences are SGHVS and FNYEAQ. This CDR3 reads CASSFGDSGANVLTF. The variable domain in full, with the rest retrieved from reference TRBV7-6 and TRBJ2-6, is GAGVSQSPRYKVTKRGQDVALRCDPISGHVSLYWYRQALGQGPEFLTYFNYEAQQDKSGLPNDRFSAERPEGSISTLTIQRTEQRDSAMYRCASSFGDSGANVLTFGAGSRLTVL.

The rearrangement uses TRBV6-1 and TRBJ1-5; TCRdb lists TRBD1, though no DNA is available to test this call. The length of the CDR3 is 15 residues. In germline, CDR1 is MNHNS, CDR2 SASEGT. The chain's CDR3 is CASSDGLGTNQPQHF.

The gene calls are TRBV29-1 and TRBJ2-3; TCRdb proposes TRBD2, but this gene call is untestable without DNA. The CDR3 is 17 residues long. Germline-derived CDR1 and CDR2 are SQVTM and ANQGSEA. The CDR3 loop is CSVEAFLTGEGTDTQYF.

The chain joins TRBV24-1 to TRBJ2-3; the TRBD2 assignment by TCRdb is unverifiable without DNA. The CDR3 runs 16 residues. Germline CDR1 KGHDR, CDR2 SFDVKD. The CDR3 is CATSAAVAGGSDTQYF.

CDR3 in amino acids: CASSPPGLAEHNEQFF. The rearrangement links TRBV7-9 to TRBJ2-1; TCRdb designates TRBD2, a call that cannot be tested without DNA. The germline gives CDR1 SEHNR, CDR2 FQNEAQ (reference sequence). The CDR3 is made up of 16 amino acids.

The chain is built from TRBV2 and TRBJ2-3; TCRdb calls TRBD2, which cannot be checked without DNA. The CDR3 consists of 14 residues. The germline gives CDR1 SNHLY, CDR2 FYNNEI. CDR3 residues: CASQGLREADTQYF. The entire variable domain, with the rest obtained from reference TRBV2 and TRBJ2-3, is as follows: EPEVTQTPSHQVTQMGQEVILRCVPISNHLYFYWYRQILGQKVEFLVSFYNNEISEKSEIFDDQFSVERPDGSNFTLKIRSTKLEDSAMYFCASQGLREADTQYFGPGTRLTVL.

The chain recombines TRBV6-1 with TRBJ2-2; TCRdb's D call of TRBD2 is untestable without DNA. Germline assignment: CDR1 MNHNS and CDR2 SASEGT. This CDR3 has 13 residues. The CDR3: CASRGGYTGELFF.

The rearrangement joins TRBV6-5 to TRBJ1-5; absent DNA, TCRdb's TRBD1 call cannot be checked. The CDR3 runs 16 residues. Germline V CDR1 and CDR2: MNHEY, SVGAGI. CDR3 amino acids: CASSYSLSGGNQPQHF.

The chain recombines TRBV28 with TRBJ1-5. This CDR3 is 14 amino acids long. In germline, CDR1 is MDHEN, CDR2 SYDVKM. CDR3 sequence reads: CASSFLNGNQPQHF.

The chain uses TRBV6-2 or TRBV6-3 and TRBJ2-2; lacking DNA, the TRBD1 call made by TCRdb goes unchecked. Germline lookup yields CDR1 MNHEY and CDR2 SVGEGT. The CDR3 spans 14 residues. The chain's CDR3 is CASSYDQGPGELFF.

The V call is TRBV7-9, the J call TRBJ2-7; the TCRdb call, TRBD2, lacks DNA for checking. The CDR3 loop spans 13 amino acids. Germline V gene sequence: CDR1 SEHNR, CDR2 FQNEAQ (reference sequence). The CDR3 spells CASSRGLTAEQYF.

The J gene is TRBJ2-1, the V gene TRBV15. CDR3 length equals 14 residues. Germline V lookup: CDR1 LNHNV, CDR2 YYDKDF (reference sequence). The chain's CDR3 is CATSREDSFDEQFF.

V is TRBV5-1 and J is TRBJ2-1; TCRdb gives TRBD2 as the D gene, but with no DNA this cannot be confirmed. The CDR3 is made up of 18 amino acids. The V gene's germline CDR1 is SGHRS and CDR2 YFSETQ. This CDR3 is CASSRGLAGAPRDNEQFF.

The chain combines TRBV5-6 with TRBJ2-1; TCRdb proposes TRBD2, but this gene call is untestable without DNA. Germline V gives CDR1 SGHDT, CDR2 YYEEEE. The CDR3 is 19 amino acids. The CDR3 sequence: CASSPGGWGSGLAGHEQFF.

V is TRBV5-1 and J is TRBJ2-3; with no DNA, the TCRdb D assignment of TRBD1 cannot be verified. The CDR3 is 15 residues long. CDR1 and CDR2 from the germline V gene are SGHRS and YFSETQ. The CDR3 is CASRFTGEGPDTQYF.

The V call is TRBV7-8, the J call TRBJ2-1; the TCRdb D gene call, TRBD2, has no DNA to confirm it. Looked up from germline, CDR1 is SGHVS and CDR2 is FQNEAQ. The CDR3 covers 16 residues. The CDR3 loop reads CASSLAELAGGHEQFF.

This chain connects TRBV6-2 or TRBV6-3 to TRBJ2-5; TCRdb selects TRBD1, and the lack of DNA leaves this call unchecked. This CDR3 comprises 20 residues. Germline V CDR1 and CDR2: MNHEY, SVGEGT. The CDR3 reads CASERETGGVTSGIQETQYF.

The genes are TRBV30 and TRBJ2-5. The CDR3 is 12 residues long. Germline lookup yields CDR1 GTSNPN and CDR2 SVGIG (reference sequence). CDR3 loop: CAWSGLQETQYF.

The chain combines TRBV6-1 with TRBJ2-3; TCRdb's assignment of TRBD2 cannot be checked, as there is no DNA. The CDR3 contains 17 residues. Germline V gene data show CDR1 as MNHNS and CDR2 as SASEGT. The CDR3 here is CASSPQEIAVNTDTQYF.

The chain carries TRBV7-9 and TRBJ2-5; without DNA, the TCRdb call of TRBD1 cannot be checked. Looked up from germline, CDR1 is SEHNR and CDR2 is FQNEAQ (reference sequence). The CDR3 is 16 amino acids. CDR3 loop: CASSSRPGQAIETQYF.